This TCR beta chain is from a study of cytomegalovirus exposure and HLA in healthy donors. The CDR3 length is 16 residues. Germline-derived CDR1 and CDR2 are MDHEN and SYDVKM. Between the trimmed V and J ends, which lost 5 bases and 3 bases, there was a span of 16 bases. To note about this clone: Its antigen remains unknown.

Whole-study findings and limits: A few chains tied to CMV proved CMV antigen-specific in vitro. In the 95 to 150 validation repertoires, just under 95% of cluster scores exceeded 0, per a later analysis.

The method was immunoSEQ multiplex PCR; TCRdb's version includes in-frame clones alone and lacks a portion of them. The sample shows more than 95,000 clones, 70% to 90% of them seen only once. This clonotype originated in a young man in good health and CMV-seronegative. The chain couples TRBV28 to TRBJ2-2; a possible D gene is TRBD2 (6 bases). The sequencing sample was made of PBMCs. CDR3 in amino acids: CASSISGSIDTGELFF. CDR3 DNA sequence: TGTGCCAGCAGTATTAGCGGATCCATAGACACCGGGGAGCTGTTTTTT.